This T cell receptor (beta chain) was sequenced for a study of blood T cell repertoires in COVID-19. The overall study: Italy, Spain and the United States were the sources of the convalescent and acute COVID-19 samples.

Produced via immunoSEQ multiplex PCR; TCRdb's table is partial and in-frame only. Of roughly 250,000 clones detected, approximately 83% appear once; the ten largest clones hold approximately 4%. CDR1 is LNHDA and CDR2 is SQIVND in the germline V gene (reference sequence). The length of the CDR3 is 14 residues. The ends were cut back, 3 bases at V and 6 bases at J, with 12 bases in the middle. The receptor comes from a woman aged 35 to 49 who had been exposed to COVID-19. The gene calls are TRBV19 and TRBJ2-1, with D possibly being TRBD2 (6 bases). The sequencing sample was made of PBMCs or T cells enriched from blood (not recorded which). The CDR3 reads CASSMSWGGNEQFF. CDR3 DNA sequence: TGTGCCAGTAGTATGAGCTGGGGAGGCAATGAGCAGTTCTTC.